One sample yielded the 13 T cell receptor beta chains listed below, sequenced in a study of blood T cell repertoires in COVID-19. This table comes from immunoSEQ multiplex PCR, and its TCRdb copy is limited to in-frame clones, with some not included. The sample has approximately 61,000 clones, around 87% seen once. The sequenced sample consisted of peripheral blood. Receptors originate from a human donor in a cohort sampled during active COVID-19.

The chain joins TRBV11-1 to TRBJ1-4; perhaps TRBD1 as D (6 bases). The CDR3 is 15 residues long. Trimming removed 0 bases at V and 6 bases at J, with 11 bases between. CDR1 and CDR2 from the germline V gene are SGHAT and FQDESV (reference sequence). The chain's CDR3 is CASSLAAGAYEKLFF. CDR3 coding DNA: TGTGCCAGCAGCTTAGCCGCGGGGGCTTATGAAAAACTGTTTTTT. The full variable domain, with the rest looked up from reference TRBV11-1 and TRBJ1-4, is EAEVAQSPRYKITEKSQAVAFWCDPISGHATLYWYRQILGQGPELLVQFQDESVVDDSQLPKDRFSAERLKGVDSTLKIQPAELGDSAMYLCASSLAAGAYEKLFFGSGTQLSVL.

This CDR3 is CASSVVGGHSNEQFF. DNA of the CDR3: TGTGCCAGCAGCGTAGTCGGCGGGCATTCTAATGAGCAGTTCTTC. The gene calls are TRBV9 and TRBJ2-1, with D perhaps TRBD2 (5 bases). CDR1 is SGDLS, CDR2 YYNGEE, per germline. The CDR3 runs 15 residues. V lost 0 bases to trimming and J lost 7 bases, with 14 bases between them.

The rearrangement joins TRBV7-3 to TRBJ2-1; 9 bases match TRBD2. V was pared by 1 base and J by 2 bases, with 12 bases of the junction left unmatched. Germline V gene lookup returns CDR1 SGHTA and CDR2 FQGTGA. The CDR3 length is 19 residues. For the CDR3, the DNA is TGTGCCAGCAGCTTAAGGCCCCCATCGACTAGCGGAGCCTACAATGAGCAGTTCTTC. This gives the protein CASSLRPPSTSGAYNEQFF.

The chain recombines TRBV5-4 with TRBJ2-3, with no clear D. Trimming shortened V by 4 bases and J by 7 bases, and 13 bases separated the two germline ends. This CDR3 contains 13 residues. Germline V CDR1 and CDR2: SGHNT, YYREEE (reference sequence). This CDR3 is CASSHPSSNTQYF. CDR3 nucleotides: TGTGCCAGCAGCCATCCGTCTAGTAATACGCAGTATTTT.

This clone was picked up a small number of times. The genes are TRBV11-3 and TRBJ2-3, with D maybe TRBD2 (5 bases). V lost 5 bases and J lost 7, with 16 bases in between. The CDR3 extends over 14 amino acids. Per germline, CDR1 SGHNT and CDR2 YENEEA. CDR3 loop: CASSPLSDLNTQYF. In DNA, the CDR3 is TGTGCCAGCAGCCCCTTATCGGACTTGAATACGCAGTATTTT.

The chain carries TRBV11-2 and TRBJ1-1; D is undetermined. Germline lookup yields CDR1 SGHAT and CDR2 FQNNGV. The CDR3 is made up of 13 amino acids. V was trimmed by 0 bases and J by 4 bases, leaving 6 bases between them. This CDR3 reads CASSLDRSTEAFF. DNA for the CDR3: TGTGCCAGCAGCTTAGATCGGAGCACTGAAGCTTTCTTT.

The chain is built from TRBV27 and TRBJ2-1, with 7 nucleotides matching TRBD2. The J segment lost 5 bases and the V segment lost 7 bases, leaving 14 bases of the junction unmatched. CDR1 MNHEY and CDR2 SMNVEV come from the germline V gene (reference sequence). The CDR3 runs 16 residues. The CDR3 region has the DNA TGTGCCAGCACCACCTCTGGTAAGCGGGAACACAATGAGCAGTTCTTC. Translating it yields CASTTSGKREHNEQFF.

For the CDR3, the DNA is TGTGCCAGCAGCTTAGTGTTAGCAGAGCCCGTAACTTACGAGCAGTACTTC. Translating gives CASSLVLAEPVTYEQYF. The chain combines TRBV7-8 with TRBJ2-7; D not resolved. The CDR3 is made up of 17 amino acids. CDR1 is SGHVS and CDR2 is FQNEAQ in the germline V gene. V was pared by 1 base and J by 4 bases, with 20 bases between.

The chain employs TRBV12-5 and TRBJ1-1, with D uncertain. CDR3 length equals 15 residues. Trimming took off 5 bases at V and 7 bases at J, with 20 bases between the two ends. Germline V gene data show CDR1 as LGHNT and CDR2 as FRNRAP. CDR3 region: CASGRGLTLGDEAFF. The CDR3 bases are TGTGCTAGTGGTCGAGGGCTAACCCTCGGGGATGAAGCTTTCTTT.

The chain employs TRBV7-6 and TRBJ2-7; no clear D. CDR3 length: 15 residues. V shed 3 bases and J shed 0 bases, with 12 bases lying between them. CDR1 and CDR2 (germline): SGHVS, FNYEAQ. In DNA, the CDR3 is TGTGCCAGCAGCTTGTTTGTACAGTACTCCTACGAGCAGTACTTC. It is translated as CASSLFVQYSYEQYF.

The chain is built from TRBV6-2 or TRBV6-3 and TRBJ2-1; 7 bases fit TRBD2. The ends lost 4 bases at V and 0 bases at J; junction bases unmatched: 9. The germline gives CDR1 MNHEY, CDR2 SVGEGT. This CDR3 region has 17 residues. Written as DNA, the CDR3 is TGTGCCAGCAGTTGGTCTCTGGGACTAAGCTCCTACAATGAGCAGTTCTTC. Translated: CASSWSLGLSSYNEQFF.

The chain uses TRBV11-3 and TRBJ2-1; D may be TRBD2 (6 bases). V shed 0 bases and J shed 3 bases, with 12 bases lying between them. This CDR3 comprises 16 residues. Germline V gene sequence: CDR1 SGHNT, CDR2 YENEEA. The DNA of the CDR3 is TGTGCCAGCAGCTTAGACGGCGCGGGACGCTACAATGAGCAGTTCTTC. Encoded protein: CASSLDGAGRYNEQFF.

The J gene is TRBJ2-1, the V gene TRBV10-2, with TRBD2 as a possible D gene (6 bases). The V gene's germline CDR1 is WSHSY and CDR2 SAAADI. This CDR3 spans 14 amino acids. The V and J ends lost 8 bases and 0 bases respectively, with 11 bases between them. The CDR3 coding sequence is TGCGCCAGCGGGGACTCCCTCTCCTACAATGAGCAGTTCTTC. Its protein product is CASGDSLSYNEQFF.